The present T cell receptor (beta chain) was sequenced within a study of CD8 T cells in acute hepatitis C reinfection. For the study at large: CD8+ T cells specific for HCV NS3-1073 were sequenced. Study-level points and caveats: No group differed significantly in the high NS3-1073 repertoire diversity. A V04-02/J02-02 clonotype was among under 15 public ones, independent of outcome. Differing sequencing approaches may have limited exact matches to other epitopes.

Profiled with immunoSEQ multiplex PCR; TCRdb holds only in-frame clones, not every one. The sample shows tens of thousands of clones, just under 90% of them seen only once. Time point in this sample: naive CD8 control sorted from an acute-time-point sample. Points on this clone: Antigen unknown.

The CDR3 totals 16 residues. Per germline, CDR1 LGHNA and CDR2 YSLEER. Losses at the gene ends were 0 bases for V and 2 bases for J; bases not matched to a gene: 3. What was sequenced was naive CD8+ T cells from PBMCs. The TCR sequence derives from a young man with chronic hepatitis C. This chain joins TRBV4-3 and TRBJ2-1, with 8 bases aligning to TRBD2. The CDR3 region is CASSQDREGTYNEQFF. CDR3 bases: TGCGCCAGCAGCCAAGATCGGGAGGGCACCTACAATGAGCAGTTCTTC.